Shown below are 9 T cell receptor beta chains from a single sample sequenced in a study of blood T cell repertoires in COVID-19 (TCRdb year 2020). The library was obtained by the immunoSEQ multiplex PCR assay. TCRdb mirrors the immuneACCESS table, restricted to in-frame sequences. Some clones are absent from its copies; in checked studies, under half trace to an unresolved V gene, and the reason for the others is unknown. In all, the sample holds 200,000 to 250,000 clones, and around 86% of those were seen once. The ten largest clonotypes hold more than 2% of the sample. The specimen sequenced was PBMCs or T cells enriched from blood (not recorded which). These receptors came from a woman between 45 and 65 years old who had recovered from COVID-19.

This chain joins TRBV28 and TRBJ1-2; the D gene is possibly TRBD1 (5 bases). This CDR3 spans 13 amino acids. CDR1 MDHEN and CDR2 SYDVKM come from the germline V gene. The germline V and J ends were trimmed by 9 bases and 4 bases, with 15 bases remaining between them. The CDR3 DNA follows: TGTGCCAGTCACCGCGGGGGTGGCTATGGCTACACCTTC. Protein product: CASHRGGGYGYTF.

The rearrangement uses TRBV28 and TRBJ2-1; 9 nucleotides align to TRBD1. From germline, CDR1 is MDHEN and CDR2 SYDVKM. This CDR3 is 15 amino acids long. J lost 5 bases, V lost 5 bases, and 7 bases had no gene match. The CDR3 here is CASSRETGGNNEQFF. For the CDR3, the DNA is TGTGCCAGCAGTAGGGAGACAGGGGGTAACAATGAGCAGTTCTTC.

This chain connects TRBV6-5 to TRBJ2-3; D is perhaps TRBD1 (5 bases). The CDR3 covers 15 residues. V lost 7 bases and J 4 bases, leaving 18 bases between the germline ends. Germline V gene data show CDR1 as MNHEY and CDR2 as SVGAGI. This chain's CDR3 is CASKQGAVTPDTQYF. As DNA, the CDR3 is TGTGCCAGCAAACAAGGGGCCGTCACACCAGATACGCAGTATTTT.

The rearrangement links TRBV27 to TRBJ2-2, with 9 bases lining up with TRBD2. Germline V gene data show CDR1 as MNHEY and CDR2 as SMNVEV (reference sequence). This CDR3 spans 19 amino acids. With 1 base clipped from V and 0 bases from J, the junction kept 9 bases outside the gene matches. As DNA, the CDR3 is TGTGCCAGCAGTTTATTGGTAGCGGGGGCCTTCGCGAACACCGGGGAGCTGTTTTTT. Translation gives CASSLLVAGAFANTGELFF.

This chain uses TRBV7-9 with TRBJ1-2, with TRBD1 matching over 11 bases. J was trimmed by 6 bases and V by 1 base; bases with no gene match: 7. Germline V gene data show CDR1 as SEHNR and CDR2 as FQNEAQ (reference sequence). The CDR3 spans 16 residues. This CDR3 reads CASSLGTGGASDGYTF. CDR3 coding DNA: TGTGCCAGCAGCTTAGGGACAGGGGGCGCGTCCGATGGCTACACCTTC.

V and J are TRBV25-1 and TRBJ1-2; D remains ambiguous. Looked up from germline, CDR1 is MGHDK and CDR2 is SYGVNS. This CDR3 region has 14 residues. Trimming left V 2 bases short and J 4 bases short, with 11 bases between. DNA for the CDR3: TGTGCCAGCAGTGAAGAGGGCTGGAGCTATGGCTACACCTTC. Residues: CASSEEGWSYGYTF.

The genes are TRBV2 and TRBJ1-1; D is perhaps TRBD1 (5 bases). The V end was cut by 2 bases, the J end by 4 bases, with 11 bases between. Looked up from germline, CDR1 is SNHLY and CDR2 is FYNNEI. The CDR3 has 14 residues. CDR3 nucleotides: TGTGCCAGCAGTGAATCCTCAGGGTTCACTGAAGCTTTCTTT. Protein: CASSESSGFTEAFF. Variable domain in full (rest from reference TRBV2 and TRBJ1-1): EPEVTQTPSHQVTQMGQEVILRCVPISNHLYFYWYRQILGQKVEFLVSFYNNEISEKSEIFDDQFSVERPDGSNFTLKIRSTKLEDSAMYFCASSESSGFTEAFFGQGTRLTVV.

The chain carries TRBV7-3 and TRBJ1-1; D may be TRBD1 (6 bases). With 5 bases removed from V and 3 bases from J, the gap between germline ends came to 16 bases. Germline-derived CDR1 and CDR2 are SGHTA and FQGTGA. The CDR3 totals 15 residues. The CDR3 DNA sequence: TGTGCCAGCAGCCCTCGACGGGGGGCATACACTGAAGCTTTCTTT. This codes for CASSPRRGAYTEAFF.

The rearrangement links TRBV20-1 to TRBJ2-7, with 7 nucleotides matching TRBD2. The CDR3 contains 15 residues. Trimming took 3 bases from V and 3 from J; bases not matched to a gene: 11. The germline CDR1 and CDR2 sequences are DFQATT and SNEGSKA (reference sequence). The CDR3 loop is CSASRPGGPIYEQYF. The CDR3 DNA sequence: TGCAGTGCTAGTAGACCGGGAGGCCCTATCTACGAGCAGTACTTC.